Below, 29 T cell receptor beta chains from the same sample are listed, as sequenced in a study of shared clonotypes between healthy human individuals. Profiling relied on immunoSEQ multiplex PCR, and the TCRdb table lists in-frame clones only, not all of them. The repertoire consists of 2 million to 3 million clones, with 93% occurring once and the leading ten covering about 0.38%. Input material: naive CD4+ T cells from PBMCs. Indicated subset: CD45RA+ positively selected. All receptors come from a man aged 18 to 29 in good health. Some clones in this sample may be carry-over from other donors' samples.

The chain uses TRBV5-1 and TRBJ1-1; no firm D call. Germline V CDR1 and CDR2: SGHRS, YFSETQ. The CDR3 has 16 residues. V lost 0 bases and J 0 bases, leaving 12 bases between the germline ends. CDR3 DNA sequence: TGCGCCAGCAGCTTGGGCCCTAGGGCTCTGAACACTGAAGCTTTCTTT. Amino acid sequence: CASSLGPRALNTEAFF.

The chain couples TRBV6-1 to TRBJ2-5, with unresolved D. Germline V gene lookup returns CDR1 MNHNS and CDR2 SASEGT. The CDR3 is 14 amino acids. The V and J ends lost 1 base and 2 bases respectively, with 8 bases between them. CDR3 nucleotides: TGTGCCAGCAGTGAAGACAATATTCAAGAGACCCAGTACTTC. Its translation is CASSEDNIQETQYF.

CDR3 sequence: CAISGQGGRNTEAFF. CDR3 nucleotides: TGTGCCATCAGCGGACAGGGAGGTAGGAACACTGAAGCTTTCTTT. The chain combines TRBV10-3 with TRBJ1-1; 8 bases align to TRBD1. The V gene's germline CDR1 is ENHRY and CDR2 SYGVKD. The CDR3 consists of 15 residues. Trimming removed 6 bases from V and 1 base from J; junction bases left unmatched: 7.

The genes are TRBV15 and TRBJ2-7; no definite D call. This CDR3 has 14 amino acids. Germline V lookup: CDR1 LNHNV, CDR2 YYDKDF (reference sequence). Trimming stripped 3 bases from V and 0 bases from J, with 9 bases between. DNA of the CDR3: TGTGCCACCAGCAGGAAGGACGGCTCCTACGAGCAGTACTTC. This gives the protein CATSRKDGSYEQYF.

The V and J genes are TRBV10-1 and TRBJ2-1; 10 nucleotides align to TRBD2. Trimming cost V 4 bases and J 0 bases; bases outside gene matches: 0. CDR1 and CDR2 (germline): WNHNN, SYGVQD (reference sequence). This CDR3 contains 15 residues. The CDR3 nucleotides read TGCGCCAGCAGTGGGACTAGCGGCTCCTACAATGAGCAGTTCTTC. This gives the protein CASSGTSGSYNEQFF.

The gene calls are TRBV27 and TRBJ2-3; tentative D call: TRBD2 (5 bases). This CDR3 is built from 17 residues. Trimming shortened V by 4 bases and J by 3 bases, and 20 bases separated the two germline ends. Germline V gene sequence: CDR1 MNHEY, CDR2 SMNVEV (reference sequence). The CDR3 DNA is TGTGCCAGCAGTTCCTACCTAGCACCCACCGGGACAGATACGCAGTATTTT. Amino acid sequence: CASSSYLAPTGTDTQYF.

This chain links TRBV4-1 with TRBJ2-7; 13 nucleotides align to TRBD2. CDR1 and CDR2 from the germline V gene are MGHRA and YSYEKL. V was pared by 6 bases and J by 7 bases, with 3 bases of the junction left unmatched. The CDR3 is made up of 13 amino acids. Here the CDR3 DNA reads TGCGCCAGCAGGGGACTAGCGGGATGGGAGCAGTACTTC. Translation gives CASRGLAGWEQYF.

The V call is TRBV6-1, the J call TRBJ1-5; tentative D call: TRBD1 (5 bases). The length of the CDR3 is 15 residues. Trimming took off 3 bases at V and 0 bases at J, with 9 bases between the two ends. CDR1 MNHNS and CDR2 SASEGT come from the germline V gene. The CDR3: CASSDEGYSNQPQHF. The CDR3, as DNA: TGTGCCAGCAGTGATGAGGGGTATAGCAATCAGCCCCAGCATTTT.

As concerns this clone: Other DNA sequences from this sample encode an identical CDR3 as well. The CDR3 is CASSPAGGETQYF. The CDR3 bases are TGCGCCAGCAGCCCGGCGGGGGGGGAGACCCAGTACTTC. The chain couples TRBV5-1 to TRBJ2-5, with 9 bases identical to TRBD2. CDR1 is SGHRS and CDR2 is YFSETQ in the germline V gene. V was pared by 4 bases and J by 5 bases, with 3 bases of the junction left unmatched. CDR3 length: 13 amino acids.

Concerning this clone itself: Other nucleotide sequences in the sample specify the same CDR3. The J gene is TRBJ2-1, the V gene TRBV6-5; 9 bases fit TRBD1. V trimming: 2 bases; J trimming: 5 bases; junction bases outside the gene matches: 4. There are 15 residues in the CDR3. Germline loops: CDR1 MNHEY, CDR2 SVGAGI. CDR3 residues: CASSYGTGWDNEQFF. Written as DNA, the CDR3 is TGTGCCAGCAGTTACGGGACAGGGTGGGACAATGAGCAGTTCTTC.

The rearrangement uses TRBV9 and TRBJ2-1, with 15 bases that match TRBD2. CDR3 length: 20 amino acids. CDR1 is SGDLS and CDR2 is YYNGEE in the germline V gene. V was clipped by 4 bases and J by 0 bases; unmatched bases: 11. The CDR3 is CASSPPGTSGRTSSYNEQFF. The CDR3 DNA reads as TGTGCCAGCAGCCCTCCCGGGACTAGCGGGAGGACGAGCTCCTACAATGAGCAGTTCTTC.

The gene calls are TRBV4-2 and TRBJ2-2; 16 bases map to TRBD2. CDR1 and CDR2 from the germline V gene are LGHNA and YNFKEQ. The CDR3 has 18 residues. Trimming cost V 4 bases and J 6 bases; bases outside gene matches: 8. The CDR3 here is CASSLKGTSGRVPGELFF. CDR3 in DNA: TGTGCCAGCAGCCTCAAGGGGACTAGCGGGAGGGTCCCCGGGGAGCTGTTTTTT.

The CDR3 sequence: CSVTSGRASSYNEQFF. The DNA of the CDR3 is TGCAGCGTGACTAGCGGGAGGGCCAGCTCCTACAATGAGCAGTTCTTC. The chain employs TRBV29-1 and TRBJ2-1; 14 bases agree with TRBD2. The CDR3 has 16 residues. The germline CDR1 and CDR2 sequences are SQVTM and ANQGSEA. The ends lost 6 bases at V and 0 bases at J; junction bases unmatched: 4.

Here the CDR3 reads CASSQDRAYNEQFF. In nucleotides, the CDR3 is TGTGCCAGCAGCCAAGACAGAGCCTACAATGAGCAGTTCTTC. The gene calls are TRBV28 and TRBJ2-1; possibly TRBD1 for D (5 bases). The CDR3 runs to 14 residues. With 6 bases removed from V and 2 bases from J, the gap between germline ends came to 11 bases. Per germline, CDR1 MDHEN and CDR2 SYDVKM.

The rearrangement links TRBV7-2 to TRBJ1-1; D is unclear. Between the trimmed V and J ends, which lost 7 bases and 3 bases, there was a span of 6 bases. Germline values: CDR1 SGHTA, CDR2 FQGNSA. The CDR3 is made up of 11 amino acids. CDR3 bases: TGTGCCAGCACCCTCGACACTGAAGCTTTCTTT. Amino acid sequence: CASTLDTEAFF.

The chain couples TRBV28 to TRBJ2-1, with TRBD1 identical over 10 bases. The CDR3 sequence is 15 residues long. V trimming: 8 bases; J trimming: 2 bases; junction bases outside the gene matches: 6. Germline V gives CDR1 MDHEN, CDR2 SYDVKM. This CDR3 is CASVPGQGAYNEQFF. The CDR3 DNA is TGTGCCAGCGTTCCTGGACAGGGGGCCTACAATGAGCAGTTCTTC. The full variable domain, in which reference TRBV28 and TRBJ2-1 provide the parts outside the CDR3, is DVKVTQSSRYLVKRTGEKVFLECVQDMDHENMFWYRQDPGLGLRLIYFSYDVKMKEKGDIPEGYSVSREKKERFSLILESASTNQTSMYLCASVPGQGAYNEQFFGPGTRLTVL.

Concerning this clone itself: This CDR3 is also generated by other DNA sequences in the sample. The V gene is TRBV5-1, the J gene TRBJ2-3; 12 positions agree with TRBD2. The CDR3 runs 17 residues. The J segment lost 0 bases and the V segment lost 0 bases, leaving 2 bases of the junction unmatched. Germline loops: CDR1 SGHRS, CDR2 YFSETQ. The CDR3 here is CASSLGLAGASTDTQYF. Here the CDR3 DNA reads TGCGCCAGCAGCTTGGGACTAGCGGGAGCTAGCACAGATACGCAGTATTTT.

The V and J genes are TRBV7-9 and TRBJ2-7; 10 bases are shared with TRBD1. The CDR3 has 15 amino acids. V lost 2 bases, J lost 7 bases, and 8 bases stayed unmatched. Looked up from germline, CDR1 is SEHNR and CDR2 is FQNEAQ (reference sequence). Here the CDR3 reads CASSLLGTGDWEQYF. The CDR3, as DNA: TGTGCCAGCAGCTTACTGGGGACAGGGGACTGGGAGCAGTACTTC.

The chain has TRBV7-9 and TRBJ2-3, with a weak D call TRBD2 (5 bases). Germline CDR1 reads SEHNR; CDR2 reads FQNEAQ (reference sequence). The CDR3 loop spans 14 amino acids. V was shortened by 3 bases and J by 2 bases, with 9 bases between the two germline ends. This CDR3 is CASSFGGYTDTQYF. Written as DNA, the CDR3 is TGTGCCAGCAGCTTTGGCGGGTACACAGATACGCAGTATTTT.

V gene TRBV20-1 combines with J gene TRBJ2-4, with unresolved D. The length of the CDR3 is 11 residues. Deletions cut 4 bases from V and 8 bases from J, with 9 bases between. Germline lookup yields CDR1 DFQATT and CDR2 SNEGSKA (reference sequence). This chain's CDR3 is CSAIRSDIQYF. The CDR3 DNA follows: TGCAGTGCTATCCGATCGGACATTCAGTACTTC.

V is TRBV4-2 and J is TRBJ1-1; 7 bases are a match to TRBD1. Looked up from germline, CDR1 is LGHNA and CDR2 is YNFKEQ. The CDR3 covers 16 residues. Losses at the gene ends were 3 bases for V and 1 base for J; bases not matched to a gene: 8. CDR3 residues: CASSHAAGQTNTEAFF. CDR3 sequence (DNA): TGTGCCAGCAGCCACGCCGCGGGACAGACGAACACTGAAGCTTTCTTT.

The chain combines TRBV6-5 with TRBJ2-1, with 7 bases identical to TRBD1. J gave up 4 bases and V 7 bases, and 7 bases lay outside the gene matches. Germline values: CDR1 MNHEY, CDR2 SVGAGI. This CDR3 comprises 14 residues. The CDR3 DNA follows: TGTGCCAGCAAAACCCTACAGGGGTACAATGAGCAGTTCTTC. This translates into CASKTLQGYNEQFF.

This sequence joins TRBV7-9 and TRBJ2-5; 7 bases agree with TRBD2. With 5 bases clipped from V and 4 bases from J, the junction kept 10 bases outside the gene matches. The CDR3 sequence is 15 residues long. Germline V gene sequence: CDR1 SEHNR, CDR2 FQNEAQ (reference sequence). The DNA of the CDR3 is TGTGCCAGCAGCCTCTTAAGGGGCGGGGGAGAGACCCAGTACTTC. It is translated as CASSLLRGGGETQYF.

The V and J genes are TRBV5-8 and TRBJ2-5; D is possibly TRBD1 (6 bases). The CDR3 sequence is 18 residues long. The germline CDR1 and CDR2 sequences are SGHTS and YDEGEE. Trimming removed 4 bases at V and 4 bases at J, with 26 bases between. CDR3 sequence (DNA): TGTGCCAGCAGCCCGAGTCGTTACCGGGACACAAAGATAGAGACCCAGTACTTC. It yields the protein CASSPSRYRDTKIETQYF.

The chain carries TRBV27 and TRBJ2-1, with D perhaps matching TRBD1 (5 bases). The V and J ends lost 5 bases and 7 bases respectively, with 18 bases between them. Looked up from germline, CDR1 is MNHEY and CDR2 is SMNVEV (reference sequence). The CDR3 contains 15 residues. The CDR3 sequence is CASSGWGYGRNEQFF. CDR3 bases: TGTGCCAGCAGTGGTTGGGGCTATGGAAGGAATGAGCAGTTCTTC.

There are a few counts of this clone. This chain connects TRBV6-1 to TRBJ1-5, with D perhaps matching TRBD1 (5 bases). Trimming stripped 2 bases from V and 5 bases from J, with 13 bases between. Germline CDR1 reads MNHNS; CDR2 reads SASEGT. CDR3 size: 15 residues. The CDR3: CASSENQAGYQPQHF. The CDR3 bases are TGTGCCAGCAGTGAAAATCAGGCAGGGTATCAGCCCCAGCATTTT.

The rearrangement links TRBV6-5 to TRBJ2-7; D tentatively fits TRBD1 or TRBD2 (5 bases each). Germline assignment: CDR1 MNHEY and CDR2 SVGAGI. Trimming removed 6 bases at V and 0 bases at J, with 9 bases between. The CDR3 sequence is 13 residues long. CDR3 bases: TGTGCCAGCAGGAGGGGATACTCCTACGAGCAGTACTTC. It encodes CASRRGYSYEQYF.

This clone has a single count. This chain uses TRBV30 with TRBJ2-1, with 7 bases matching TRBD2. The germline V gene encodes CDR1 GTSNPN and CDR2 SVGIG (reference sequence). The CDR3 has 16 amino acids. The ends lost 2 bases at V and 0 bases at J; junction bases unmatched: 7. CDR3 nucleotides: TGTGCCTGGAGTCCCCTAGCGGCGTACTCCTACAATGAGCAGTTCTTC. Its translation: CAWSPLAAYSYNEQFF.

As to this clone: Other DNA sequences from this sample encode an identical CDR3 as well. The CDR3 loop is CASSLRSGETQYF. CDR3 sequence (DNA): TGTGCCAGCAGCTTAAGATCGGGGGAGACCCAGTACTTC. The chain has TRBV7-3 and TRBJ2-5; the D gene is possibly TRBD2 (5 bases). Trimming pared 1 base from V and 5 bases from J, leaving 8 bases between. The CDR3 sequence is 13 residues long. The germline CDR1 and CDR2 sequences are SGHTA and FQGTGA.